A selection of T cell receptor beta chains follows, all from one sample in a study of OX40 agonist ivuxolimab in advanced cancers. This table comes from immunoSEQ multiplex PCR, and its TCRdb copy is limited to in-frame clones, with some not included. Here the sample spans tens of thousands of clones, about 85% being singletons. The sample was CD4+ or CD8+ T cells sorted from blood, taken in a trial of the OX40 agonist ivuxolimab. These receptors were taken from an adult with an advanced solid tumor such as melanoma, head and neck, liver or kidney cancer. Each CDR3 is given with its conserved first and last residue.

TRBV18,CASSPPNRGGETQYF
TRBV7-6,CASSDDIYEQYF
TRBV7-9,CASSLARDRVSGYTF
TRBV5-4,CASSPSGGGSDTQYF
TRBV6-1,CASSGGTSGSGGRIQYF
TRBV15,CATSDSTGGQVNEQFF
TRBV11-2,CASSLAEETQYF
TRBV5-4,CASSFQDGYGYTF
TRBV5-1,CASSLALASGGADTGELFF
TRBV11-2,CASSPPPSQGRKQYF
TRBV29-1,CSARDTEAFF
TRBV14,CASSQVRRGSDTQYF
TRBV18,CASSTAGGLNTEAFF
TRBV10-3,CATTGGPGNTIYF
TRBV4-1,CASSQEASGQDNQPQHF
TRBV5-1,CASSLDPGTGGYTF
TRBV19,CASKISGQTYNEQFF
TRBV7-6,CASSLRQYSYEQYF
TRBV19,CASSQGGGRADTQYF
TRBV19,CASSIGWTRRAGYGYTF
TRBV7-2,CASSLVAGSYEQYF
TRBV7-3,CASSLIAGDTQYF
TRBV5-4,CASTRGGGTSGGAGETQYF
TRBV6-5,CASRGPRHGYTF
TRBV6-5,CASSYRTGIGNTIYF
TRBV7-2,CASRLGQPNTEAFF
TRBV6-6,CASTHRPSGYNEQFF
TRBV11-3,CASSFGQGWSYEQYF
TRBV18,CASSPMGRVADTQYF
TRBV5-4,CASSKELAGGNTGELFF
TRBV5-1,CASSLNFGRVSSYEQYF
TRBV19,CASSPGRSGGRNIQYF
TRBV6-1,CASRVSDEQYF
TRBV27,CACTVHNSPLHF
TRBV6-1,CASKPQARGTEAFF
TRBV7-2,CASSLTSTRADTQYF
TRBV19,CASMPLSKGRTDTQYF
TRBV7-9,CASSQGQGAPEQYF
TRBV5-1,CASSSFGVNTGELFF
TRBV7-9,CASSLGTSGGPSYEQYF
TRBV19,CASSLQGAKETQYF
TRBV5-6,CASSFESEQYF
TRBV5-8,CASSLQGVNYGYTF
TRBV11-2,CASSSLQRSGNTIYF